This TCR beta chain was sequenced for a study of blood T cell repertoires in COVID-19. Study-level information: Italy, Spain and the United States were the sources of the convalescent and acute COVID-19 samples.

Participants spanned ages about 18 to 100 years and resided in 20 to 30 US areas. Participants were placed into cohorts based on the clinical history they reported. Contact with a PCR-confirmed or clinician-diagnosed COVID-19 case occurred within 2 weeks of entry. The assay was immunoSEQ multiplex PCR, and TCRdb's table has in-frame clones only and misses some. Of around 250,000 clones in the sample, about four fifths are singletons; the top ten hold 5%. Germline lookup yields CDR1 KGHDR and CDR2 SFDVKD. V lost 1 base, J lost 5 bases, and 14 bases lay in between. The CDR3 is made up of 16 amino acids.

The sequence came from a man in his forties who had been exposed to COVID-19. The sample was PBMCs or T cells enriched from blood (not recorded which). V and J are TRBV24-1 and TRBJ2-1; tentatively, D is TRBD1 (6 bases). CDR3 region: CATSDFQGQGDNEQFF. The CDR3 DNA is TGTGCCACCAGTGATTTCCAGGGGCAGGGAGACAATGAGCAGTTCTTC.